One and the same sample provided the 25 T cell receptor beta chains below, sequenced in a study of beta chain features in type 1 diabetes. The antigens of these receptors remain unknown. Overall study findings and caveats: Shorter TCRB CDR3s, moderately but significantly so, were found in Type 1 diabetes patients in all four CD4+ subsets.

Expressed TCRB transcripts got sequenced, as all isolated RNA was reverse transcribed. Produced via immunoSEQ multiplex PCR; TCRdb's table is partial and in-frame only. The sample has fewer than 300,000 clones; over 20% are singletons. Material for sequencing was naive CD4+ T cells from blood. The receptors were sampled from a woman in her forties with type 1 diabetes.

This clone was seen a few times. The chain is built from TRBV19 and TRBJ1-3; the D is unclear. V lost 5 bases to trimming and J lost 3 bases, with 11 bases between them. The CDR3 has 14 amino acids. Germline assignment: CDR1 LNHDA and CDR2 SQIVND (reference sequence). CDR3 loop: CASSPAAGGNTIYF. The CDR3 nucleotides read TGTGCCAGTAGTCCCGCGGCCGGTGGAAACACCATATATTTT.

This chain joins TRBV19 and TRBJ2-5; 7 positions match TRBD1. Trimming at V came to 5 bases and at J to 5 bases, leaving 5 bases not matched to a gene. The CDR3 length is 13 residues. Germline V gene lookup returns CDR1 LNHDA and CDR2 SQIVND (reference sequence). Here the CDR3 DNA reads TGTGCCAGTAGTCCGAACAGGGGCGAGACCCAGTACTTC. It encodes CASSPNRGETQYF.

In this sample, this clone turned up a few times. This rearrangement joins TRBV14 to TRBJ2-2; maybe TRBD2 (5 bases). Trimming removed 5 bases from V and 5 bases from J, with 12 bases in between. Per germline, CDR1 SGHDN and CDR2 FVKESK. The CDR3 runs 14 residues. In nucleotides, the CDR3 is TGTGCCAGCAGCAACGTGGCGGGTACCGGGGAGCTGTTTTTT. Amino acid sequence: CASSNVAGTGELFF.

This chain joins TRBV7-2 and TRBJ2-7, with D possibly being TRBD2 (7 bases). This CDR3 has 14 residues. Trimming stripped 4 bases from V and 3 bases from J, with 13 bases between. Germline CDR1 SGHTA, CDR2 FQGNSA. CDR3 sequence (DNA): TGTGCCAGCAGCTCCGGGGGGCCTCTCTACGAGCAGTACTTC. Its protein product is CASSSGGPLYEQYF.

V is TRBV7-9 and J is TRBJ1-5; perhaps TRBD1 as D (6 bases). CDR1 is SEHNR and CDR2 is FQNEAQ in the germline V gene (reference sequence). This CDR3 has 15 amino acids. Between the trimmed V and J ends, which lost 3 bases and 2 bases, there was a span of 11 bases. The CDR3 DNA sequence: TGTGCCAGCAGCTTTGGACAGTCGGGCAATCAGCCCCAGCATTTT. The encoded protein is CASSFGQSGNQPQHF.

The CDR3 coding sequence is TGTGCCAGTAGCCTGTCGCCAGGCCCTCGGGAAAAACTGTTTTTT. Protein product: CASSLSPGPREKLFF. V gene TRBV19 combines with J gene TRBJ1-4; D is unclear. The CDR3 extends over 15 amino acids. Trimming left V 6 bases short and J 8 bases short, with 19 bases between. Germline lookup yields CDR1 LNHDA and CDR2 SQIVND (reference sequence).

In this sample, this clone turned up a few times. V usage is TRBV6-5 and J usage is TRBJ2-7; the D is unclear. The CDR3 consists of 13 residues. The germline V gene has CDR1 MNHEY and CDR2 SVGAGI. Trimming stripped 5 bases from V and 3 bases from J, with 11 bases between. CDR3 coding DNA: TGTGCCAGCAGTCCTAATCAGGACTACGAGCAGTACTTC. Its protein is CASSPNQDYEQYF.

The chain links TRBV7-9 to TRBJ1-1; D is ambiguous. The CDR3 covers 14 residues. Germline V gene sequence: CDR1 SEHNR, CDR2 FQNEAQ (reference sequence). V lost 4 bases and J 3 bases, leaving 12 bases between the germline ends. CDR3 protein: CASSYQAGDTEAFF. Here the CDR3 DNA reads TGTGCCAGCAGCTACCAAGCCGGGGACACTGAAGCTTTCTTT.

This clone was observed a few times. The chain uses TRBV25-1 and TRBJ2-3, with 7 bases matching TRBD1. CDR1 is MGHDK, CDR2 SYGVNS, per germline. The CDR3 spans 13 residues. Trimming at V came to 8 bases and at J to 3 bases, leaving 5 bases not matched to a gene. The CDR3: CASGRTGTDTQYF. CDR3 in DNA: TGTGCCAGCGGTCGGACAGGTACAGATACGCAGTATTTT.

V and J are TRBV7-2 and TRBJ2-7; 10 nucleotides align to TRBD1. Unmatched junction bases numbered 13, after V lost 8 bases and J lost 6 bases. The CDR3 is 15 residues long. CDR1 and CDR2 (germline): SGHTA, FQGNSA. The chain's CDR3 is CASYPGQGSPAEQYF. The CDR3 DNA sequence: TGTGCCAGCTACCCGGGACAGGGGTCTCCCGCCGAGCAGTACTTC. Drawing the rest from reference TRBV7-2 and TRBJ2-7, the complete variable domain is GAGVSQSPSNKVTEKGKDVELRCDPISGHTALYWYRQSLGQGLEFLIYFQGNSAPDKSGLPSDRFSAERTGGSVSTLTIQRTQQEDSAVYLCASYPGQGSPAEQYFGPGTRLTVT.

This clone showed up just a few times. The chain uses TRBV4-1 and TRBJ2-3; TRBD1 matches at 8 bases. The CDR3 runs 18 residues. J gave up 3 bases and V 1 base, and 12 bases lay outside the gene matches. Per germline, CDR1 MGHRA and CDR2 YSYEKL. CDR3 residues: CASSQGLAHRGRTDTQYF. The DNA of the CDR3 is TGCGCCAGCAGCCAAGGTTTGGCGCACAGGGGGAGGACAGATACGCAGTATTTT.

The table lists this clone with a few counts. V gene TRBV29-1 combines with J gene TRBJ1-5; D call uncertain. CDR1 is SQVTM and CDR2 is ANQGSEA in the germline V gene. Trimming took 4 bases from V and 4 from J, leaving 11 bases between them. The CDR3 runs to 13 residues. The CDR3 nucleotides read TGCAGCGTTGCTAGAGGAGAGAATCAGCCCCAGCATTTT. Translating gives CSVARGENQPQHF.

V usage is TRBV30 and J usage is TRBJ1-2; D is unresolved. This CDR3 has 12 residues. V shed 2 bases and J shed 6 bases, with 10 bases lying between them. CDR1 is GTSNPN and CDR2 is SVGIG in the germline V gene (reference sequence). CDR3 loop: CAWSLPGNGYTF. DNA of the CDR3: TGTGCCTGGAGTTTGCCAGGAAATGGCTACACCTTC.

This clone has just a few counts. CDR3 sequence (DNA): TGTGCCAGCAGCTTCGAGACAATCTCCTACAATGAGCAGTTCTTC. The encoded protein is CASSFETISYNEQFF. The chain is built from TRBV7-2 and TRBJ2-1; no firm D call. V was shortened by 3 bases and J by 0 bases, with 9 bases between the two germline ends. Germline V lookup: CDR1 SGHTA, CDR2 FQGNSA. This CDR3 has 15 residues. Filled out from reference TRBV7-2 and TRBJ2-1, the complete variable domain reads GAGVSQSPSNKVTEKGKDVELRCDPISGHTALYWYRQSLGQGLEFLIYFQGNSAPDKSGLPSDRFSAERTGGSVSTLTIQRTQQEDSAVYLCASSFETISYNEQFFGPGTRLTVL.

This clone was detected a few times. CDR3 nucleotide sequence: TGTGCCACCCATACAGGTCCGAACACCGGGGAGCTGTTTTTT. It yields the protein CATHTGPNTGELFF. This chain links TRBV25-1 with TRBJ2-2; D perhaps matches TRBD1 (5 bases). The CDR3 length is 14 residues. Trimming pared 10 bases from V and 0 bases from J, leaving 12 bases between. CDR1 MGHDK and CDR2 SYGVNS come from the germline V gene.

The chain's CDR3 is CASSQRTSGSGAGELFF. The CDR3 DNA is TGCGCCAGCAGCCAGAGGACTAGCGGGAGTGGAGCCGGGGAGCTGTTTTTT. The chain links TRBV5-1 to TRBJ2-2, with 13 bases aligning to TRBD2. The V gene's germline CDR1 is SGHRS and CDR2 YFSETQ. V trimming: 4 bases; J trimming: 6 bases; junction bases outside the gene matches: 9. The CDR3 is 17 residues long.

This clone was observed a few times. The same CDR3 can be traced to other DNA sequences in this sample. The J gene is TRBJ2-5, the V gene TRBV11-2; 10 bases fit TRBD1. The CDR3 is made up of 15 amino acids. With V trimmed by 4 bases and J by 4 bases, 6 bases remained unmatched. Germline assignment: CDR1 SGHAT and CDR2 FQNNGV. The CDR3 DNA follows: TGTGCCAGCAGCTCGGGACAGGGGTTGGGAGAGACCCAGTACTTC. It translates to CASSSGQGLGETQYF.

This clone came up a few times. The rearrangement joins TRBV18 to TRBJ2-2; 7 bases are shared with TRBD2. CDR3 length equals 15 residues. V dropped 3 bases and J dropped 6; count of bases not matched to a gene: 7. Germline V gene sequence: CDR1 KGHSH, CDR2 LQKENI. CDR3 in DNA: TGTGCCAGCTCACCGCTGCGGGAGCCGTCCGGGGAGCTGTTTTTT. Protein sequence: CASSPLREPSGELFF.

V gene TRBV18 combines with J gene TRBJ1-5; 7 nucleotides agree with TRBD1. The CDR3 extends over 14 amino acids. Trimming removed 3 bases from V and 7 bases from J; junction bases left unmatched: 6. Germline lookup yields CDR1 KGHSH and CDR2 LQKENI. The CDR3 is CASSPEQGKQPQHF. For the CDR3, the DNA is TGTGCCAGCTCACCGGAACAGGGGAAGCAGCCCCAGCATTTT.

The chain combines TRBV5-6 with TRBJ1-1, with no clear D. Trimming removed 4 bases at V and 1 base at J, with 8 bases between. Germline V lookup: CDR1 SGHDT, CDR2 YYEEEE. This CDR3 is 13 amino acids long. CDR3 DNA sequence: TGTGCCAGCAGCCGACGGGGGAACACTGAAGCTTTCTTT. Translating gives CASSRRGNTEAFF.

This clone has just a few counts. The chain has TRBV7-9 and TRBJ2-4; D is unresolved. CDR1 SEHNR and CDR2 FQNEAQ come from the germline V gene (reference sequence). The CDR3 contains 13 residues. The V and J ends lost 5 bases and 6 bases respectively, with 11 bases between them. The DNA for the CDR3 is TGTGCCAGCAGCCACCCGAGTAGAAACATTCAGTACTTC. As protein: CASSHPSRNIQYF.

The rearrangement links TRBV5-1 to TRBJ1-2; TRBD1 agrees at 7 bases. In germline, CDR1 is SGHRS, CDR2 YFSETQ. With 4 bases clipped from V and 4 bases from J, the junction kept 4 bases outside the gene matches. The CDR3 has 13 residues. CDR3 residues: CASSVGQSYGYTF. The DNA for the CDR3 is TGCGCCAGCAGCGTGGGACAGTCCTATGGCTACACCTTC. Combining the CDR3 with reference TRBV5-1 and TRBJ1-2 gives the whole variable domain KAGVTQTPRYLIKTRGQQVTLSCSPISGHRSVSWYQQTPGQGLQFLFEYFSETQRNKGNFPGRFSGRQFSNSRSEMNVSTLELGDSALYLCASSVGQSYGYTFGSGTRLTVV.

The DNA for the CDR3 is TGTGCCAGCAGCGTAGAACAGGGGGTTTTCAATGAGCAGTTCTTC. It is translated as CASSVEQGVFNEQFF. J is TRBJ2-1 and V is TRBV9, with 8 bases fitting TRBD1. CDR3 length equals 15 residues. The V gene's germline CDR1 is SGDLS and CDR2 YYNGEE. V dropped 0 bases and J dropped 6; count of bases not matched to a gene: 5. The complete variable domain, with remaining parts taken from reference TRBV9 and TRBJ2-1, reads DSGVTQTPKHLITATGQRVTLRCSPRSGDLSVYWYQQSLDQGLQFLIQYYNGEERAKGNILERFSAQQFPDLHSELNLSSLELGDSALYFCASSVEQGVFNEQFFGPGTRLTVL.

This clone was found a few times. The V call is TRBV7-9, the J call TRBJ2-3; D is possibly TRBD2 (6 bases). The CDR3 loop spans 13 amino acids. The germline V gene has CDR1 SEHNR and CDR2 FQNEAQ (reference sequence). V gave up 6 bases and J gave up 3 bases, with 10 bases separating them. This CDR3 reads CASSPGLTDTQYF. In nucleotides, the CDR3 is TGTGCCAGCAGTCCGGGACTTACAGATACGCAGTATTTT.

V usage is TRBV30 and J usage is TRBJ1-5, with D hard to call. V was cut by 2 bases and J by 4 bases, with 15 bases left in between. Germline-derived CDR1 and CDR2 are GTSNPN and SVGIG (reference sequence). This CDR3 is built from 15 residues. CDR3 sequence (DNA): TGTGCCTGGAGTCCACCGGGAGTAGGAAATCAGCCCCAGCATTTT. Its protein is CAWSPPGVGNQPQHF.